This entry features one TCR beta chain sequence. From germline, CDR1 is SGHRS and CDR2 YFSETQ. The CDR3 contains 16 residues. V lost 0 bases and J 4 bases, leaving 16 bases between the germline ends. The source of the sample is a study of cytomegalovirus exposure and HLA in healthy donors. Primers included in the PCR were 60 Vbeta and 13 Jbeta primers. In the source study's methods: The authors later counted roughly 77 million unique TCR beta chains, some 11 million of them shared. The assay was immunoSEQ multiplex PCR, and TCRdb's table has in-frame clones only and misses some. V and J calls and clone size are as listed in that table; D and trimming were resolved from the DNA. This table holds some 130,000 clones, around three quarters found once.

The sample consisted of PBMCs. V is TRBV5-1 and J is TRBJ1-2, with D perhaps TRBD1 (5 bases). The source of this sequence is a man younger than 30 in good health and CMV-seronegative. The DNA of the CDR3 is TGCGCCAGCAGCTTGGCCCCCGGAGGGGTCGGCTATGGCTACACCTTC. Amino acid sequence: CASSLAPGGVGYGYTF.